Presented here are 18 T cell receptor beta chains from one specimen sequenced in a study of T cell changes during pregnancy in multiple sclerosis. Profiling relied on immunoSEQ multiplex PCR, and the TCRdb table lists in-frame clones only, not all of them. The sample includes approximately 40,000 clones, around 90% of them seen just once. Here the sequenced sample was CD4+ T cells from peripheral blood mononuclear cells, taken before pregnancy. The source is a female donor with multiple sclerosis, enrolled in a pregnancy study.

The chain joins TRBV5-1 to TRBJ2-5; TRBD2 matches at 8 bases. With V trimmed by 2 bases and J by 2 bases, 8 bases remained unmatched. The CDR3 totals 16 residues. Germline V gene data show CDR1 as SGHRS and CDR2 as YFSETQ. CDR3 sequence (DNA): TGCGCCAGCAGCTTCGGAGGGGAGCGGGAGCAAGAGACCCAGTACTTC. Amino acids: CASSFGGEREQETQYF.

The gene calls are TRBV7-9 and TRBJ2-2; no clear D. The ends were cut back, 0 bases at V and 4 bases at J, with 9 bases in the middle. The germline V gene has CDR1 SEHNR and CDR2 FQNEAQ (reference sequence). This CDR3 region has 15 residues. The CDR3 reads CASSLAVTSTGELFF. In DNA form, the CDR3 reads TGTGCCAGCAGCTTAGCCGTGACTTCCACCGGGGAGCTGTTTTTT.

This chain connects TRBV19 to TRBJ2-1; 11 nucleotides match TRBD1. Germline-derived CDR1 and CDR2 are LNHDA and SQIVND (reference sequence). V was pared by 3 bases and J by 4 bases, with 5 bases of the junction left unmatched. This CDR3 has 16 amino acids. The CDR3 region has the DNA TGTGCCAGTAGTATTAGAGGGACAGGGGGTTACAATGAGCAGTTCTTC. Translated: CASSIRGTGGYNEQFF.

The chain recombines TRBV7-2 with TRBJ2-5; D ambiguous. Germline CDR1 and CDR2: SGHTA and FQGNSA. The CDR3 has 13 amino acids. Trimming pared 6 bases from V and 2 bases from J, leaving 10 bases between. In nucleotides, the CDR3 is TGTGCCAGCAGTCTGGCCAGACAAGAGACCCAGTACTTC. This sequence encodes CASSLARQETQYF.

The CDR3 protein is CASSRAGDARIGEKLFF. CDR3 nucleotide sequence: TGTGCCAGTAGTAGGGCGGGGGACGCGCGAATTGGGGAAAAACTGTTTTTT. This chain joins TRBV19 and TRBJ1-4; a weak D match, TRBD1 (5 bases). V lost 4 bases to trimming and J lost 8 bases, with 23 bases between them. Germline V CDR1 and CDR2: LNHDA, SQIVND (reference sequence). The CDR3 runs to 17 residues.

The rearrangement joins TRBV5-1 to TRBJ1-6, with 7 bases lining up with TRBD1. The V and J ends lost 0 bases and 6 bases, in that order; junction bases with no gene match: 3. Germline V gene sequence: CDR1 SGHRS, CDR2 YFSETQ. The CDR3 extends over 15 amino acids. As DNA, the CDR3 is TGCGCCAGCAGCTTGGGACAGGGCGTTAATTCACCCCTCCACTTT. It encodes CASSLGQGVNSPLHF. The full variable domain, its missing parts supplied by reference TRBV5-1 and TRBJ1-6, is KAGVTQTPRYLIKTRGQQVTLSCSPISGHRSVSWYQQTPGQGLQFLFEYFSETQRNKGNFPGRFSGRQFSNSRSEMNVSTLELGDSALYLCASSLGQGVNSPLHFGNGTRLTVT.

The chain joins TRBV2 to TRBJ2-1, with no clear D. Germline CDR1 and CDR2: SNHLY and FYNNEI. CDR3 length equals 14 residues. The V end was cut by 7 bases, the J end by 7 bases, with 17 bases between. CDR3 loop: CASNLGGSMNEQFF. The CDR3 DNA sequence: TGTGCCAGCAATCTTGGCGGCTCAATGAATGAGCAGTTCTTC.

This chain uses TRBV7-6 with TRBJ2-3, with 8 bases fitting TRBD2. The ends lost 1 base at V and 4 bases at J; junction bases unmatched: 16. The CDR3 covers 19 residues. CDR1 is SGHVS and CDR2 is FNYEAQ in the germline V gene. CDR3 nucleotide sequence: TGTGCCAGCAGCTTAGAGCCTCCACGAGCGGGAGCGGTGCCAGATACGCAGTATTTT. It codes for CASSLEPPRAGAVPDTQYF.

The chain has TRBV5-5 and TRBJ1-1; D might be TRBD1 (5 bases). Germline assignment: CDR1 SGHKS and CDR2 YYEKEE (reference sequence). With 4 bases removed from V and 2 bases from J, the gap between germline ends came to 12 bases. The CDR3 has 14 amino acids. CDR3 sequence: CASSGDFLNTEAFF. CDR3 nucleotide sequence: TGTGCCAGCAGCGGGGACTTCCTCAACACTGAAGCTTTCTTT.

The chain recombines TRBV10-3 with TRBJ2-1; D remains ambiguous. CDR3 size: 14 residues. Trimming stripped 0 bases from V and 8 bases from J, with 11 bases between. Germline V gives CDR1 ENHRY, CDR2 SYGVKD. The CDR3 reads CAISESMRWDEQFF. CDR3 DNA sequence: TGTGCCATCAGTGAGTCGATGAGGTGGGATGAGCAGTTCTTC.

CDR3 residues: CASREGQGNLGTQYF. DNA of the CDR3: TGTGCCAGCAGGGAGGGACAGGGGAACCTAGGTACGCAGTATTTT. V gene TRBV5-5 combines with J gene TRBJ2-3; 10 nucleotides line up with TRBD1. The CDR3 runs 15 residues. Unmatched junction bases numbered 11, after V lost 5 bases and J lost 8 bases. Per the germline V gene, CDR1 is SGHKS and CDR2 is YYEKEE (reference sequence). Full variable domain (rest looked up from reference TRBV5-5 and TRBJ2-3): DAGVTQSPTHLIKTRGQQVTLRCSPISGHKSVSWYQQVLGQGPQFIFQYYEKEERGRGNFPDRFSARQFPNYSSELNVNALLLGDSALYLCASREGQGNLGTQYFGPGTRLTVL.

The chain links TRBV7-3 to TRBJ2-3; 13 bases match TRBD2. From germline, CDR1 is SGHTA and CDR2 FQGTGA. The V and J ends lost 3 bases and 3 bases, in that order; junction bases with no gene match: 12. The CDR3 sequence is 19 residues long. The CDR3 DNA is TGTGCCAGCAGCTTCTCACCTCGCACGACTAGCGGGGGGACAGATACGCAGTATTTT. It encodes CASSFSPRTTSGGTDTQYF.

This chain joins TRBV5-5 and TRBJ2-5; D not resolved. Trimming left V 4 bases short and J 1 base short, with 5 bases between. Germline V gene lookup returns CDR1 SGHKS and CDR2 YYEKEE (reference sequence). This CDR3 has 12 amino acids. CDR3: CASSRVQETQYF. Here the CDR3 DNA reads TGTGCCAGCAGCAGAGTCCAAGAGACCCAGTACTTC. Supplemented by reference TRBV5-5 and TRBJ2-5, the full variable domain reads DAGVTQSPTHLIKTRGQQVTLRCSPISGHKSVSWYQQVLGQGPQFIFQYYEKEERGRGNFPDRFSARQFPNYSSELNVNALLLGDSALYLCASSRVQETQYFGPGTRLLVL.

The gene calls are TRBV10-3 and TRBJ2-7, with TRBD2 matching 12 bases. The CDR3 sequence is 14 residues long. Germline V gene sequence: CDR1 ENHRY, CDR2 SYGVKD. After removal of 10 bases from V and 0 bases from J, the junction contained 4 bases not matched to a gene. CDR3 residues: CASRTSGDSYEQYF. The CDR3 region has the DNA TGTGCCAGCAGGACTAGCGGGGACTCCTACGAGCAGTACTTC.

The J gene is TRBJ2-5, the V gene TRBV5-1, with 8 bases matching TRBD1. Germline V gives CDR1 SGHRS, CDR2 YFSETQ. The junction had 6 bases not matched to a gene; V was cut back by 4 bases and J by 4 bases. CDR3 size: 14 residues. The CDR3 protein is CASSMTGVGETQYF. The CDR3 nucleotides are TGCGCCAGCAGCATGACAGGGGTAGGAGAGACCCAGTACTTC.

The V and J genes are TRBV25-1 and TRBJ1-2; the match to TRBD1 covers 7 bases. This CDR3 is 14 amino acids long. V dropped 4 bases and J dropped 5; count of bases not matched to a gene: 7. CDR1 and CDR2 from the germline V gene are MGHDK and SYGVNS. The CDR3 nucleotides are TGTGCCAGCAGTGCTTTTGGGACAGAATATGGCTACACCTTC. Translating gives CASSAFGTEYGYTF.

This chain links TRBV7-9 with TRBJ2-1; TRBD1 agrees at 11 bases. Trimming cost V 2 bases and J 9 bases; bases outside gene matches: 9. The CDR3 runs 16 residues. Germline V gives CDR1 SEHNR, CDR2 FQNEAQ (reference sequence). The DNA of the CDR3 is TGTGCCAGCAGCTTAACTGGGACAGGGGGAAGAGGTGAGCAGTTCTTC. Protein product: CASSLTGTGGRGEQFF.

V usage is TRBV28 and J usage is TRBJ2-7; D unclear. Trimming cost V 4 bases and J 3 bases, with 7 bases left between them. The CDR3 totals 12 residues. Germline CDR1 and CDR2: MDHEN and SYDVKM. The CDR3 spells CASSSGSYEQYF. DNA of the CDR3: TGTGCCAGCAGTTCAGGCAGCTACGAGCAGTACTTC. The whole variable domain, filled in from reference TRBV28 and TRBJ2-7, reads DVKVTQSSRYLVKRTGEKVFLECVQDMDHENMFWYRQDPGLGLRLIYFSYDVKMKEKGDIPEGYSVSREKKERFSLILESASTNQTSMYLCASSSGSYEQYFGPGTRLTVT.